Listed below are T cell receptor beta chains from one sample, sequenced in a study of vaccination and CD4 T cells after COVID-19. No antigen has been assigned to these receptors. TCRdb redid the calling of the PCR reads with MiXCR, one entry per CDR3 protein. The sample lists nearly 9,500 distinct CDR3 sequences, approximately 34% occurring once. Sequencing input: CD4+ T cells from blood, cultured in vitro. Receptors were obtained from a human donor in good health. The CDR3 runs from the conserved cysteine through the conserved F or W. Each record gives: V gene, CDR3 protein.

V: TRBV7-8; CDR3: CASSFDITGELFF
V: TRBV7-2; CDR3: CASSFSRGDTQYF
V: TRBV27; CDR3: CASRHYRAGGAEDYGYTF
V: TRBV10-3; CDR3: CAISSGQGYEQYF
V: TRBV27; CDR3: CAREGLDQPQHF
V: TRBV7-9; CDR3: CAAEAGTEYNEQFF
V: TRBV6-1; CDR3: CASKELARHTQYF
V: TRBV12-3/TRBV12-4; CDR3: CASTIGTGERPQHF
V: TRBV28; CDR3: CASSNPGTGAEAFF
V: TRBV2; CDR3: CASSGGRGRSSYEQYF
V: TRBV7-6; CDR3: CASSSPGAHTDTQYF
V: TRBV6-4; CDR3: CASPSSNPLNSPLHF
V: TRBV9; CDR3: CASSARGTSGSNEQFF
V: TRBV6-2/TRBV6-3; CDR3: CASRVSGSHWEYF
V: TRBV6-2/TRBV6-3; CDR3: CASSSRRGSTDTQYF
V: TRBV20-1; CDR3: CSVRIQGAVTEAFF
V: TRBV10-3; CDR3: CAITSDRDYGYTF
V: TRBV6-1; CDR3: CATLWSSGANVLTF
V: TRBV6-5; CDR3: CASSYPTAVGEKLFF
V: TRBV20-1; CDR3: CSARPGAKNIQYF
V: TRBV6-1; CDR3: CASKGNGYTF
V: TRBV20-1; CDR3: CSALLGTASDQPQHF
V: TRBV11-3; CDR3: CASSTRDTGELFF
V: TRBV27; CDR3: CASSLWGDGYNEQFF
V: TRBV6-4; CDR3: CASSDSSGGDYNEQFF
V: TRBV29-1; CDR3: CSVALGGDYNEQFF
V: TRBV6-5; CDR3: CASSSPGTGKSEQYF
V: TRBV7-3; CDR3: CASSIDSNQPQHF
V: TRBV20-1; CDR3: CSARHHGQETQYF
V: TRBV6-5; CDR3: CASSYSRSQPYNSPLHF
V: TRBV5-1; CDR3: CASSPPSGSGVETQYF
V: TRBV29-1; CDR3: CSVGGQGSHEKLFF
V: TRBV7-2; CDR3: CASSRQGGGGSQETQYF
V: TRBV29-1; CDR3: CSVAGGSSAEAFF
V: TRBV11-2; CDR3: CASSLAGVYEQFF
V: TRBV20-1; CDR3: CSAPTSGRTQYQETQYF
V: TRBV28; CDR3: CAIKGYHNSPLHF